This T cell receptor (beta chain) was retrieved from a study of blood T cell repertoires in COVID-19. About the study: COVID-19 samples, acute and convalescent, were from the United States, Italy and Spain. In each case, the material was cDNA or gDNA derived from T cells, B-cell-depleted T cells, or PBMCs.

A Seattle source enrolled patients during active infection and followed them longitudinally. The authors' processing: Amplified reference gene primers provided the basis for estimating nucleated cell counts. Libraries were prepared by immunoSEQ multiplex PCR; TCRdb keeps only in-frame clonotypes and omits some of them. V, J and clone size derive from that table, while D and trimming were established from the DNA sequence. The repertoire includes about 150,000 clones, more than 75% of them detected once, and roughly 4.9% sits in the top ten. The CDR3 runs 15 residues. Germline loops: CDR1 SEHNR, CDR2 FQNEAQ (reference sequence). J gave up 0 bases and V 1 base, and 1 base lay outside the gene matches.

Sequencing was performed on peripheral blood. The sequence was collected from an older woman with COVID-19, enrolled during active disease. The V and J genes are TRBV7-9 and TRBJ2-3; 7 bases are a match to TRBD1. The CDR3 sequence is CASSLVGQSTDTQYF. The CDR3 region has the DNA TGTGCCAGCAGCTTAGTGGGACAGAGCACAGATACGCAGTATTTT.